This T cell receptor beta chain stems from a study of radiotherapy plus CTLA-4 blockade in lung cancer. The wider study: Among all patients, approximately 18% showed objective responses, while roughly 28% had disease control. Findings and caveats of the study: In blood, tumor-derived TCR clones expanded after radiotherapy plus ipilimumab. Together with interferon-beta, which increased in serum after radiation, early dynamic changes in blood T cell clones were reportedly the best predictors of response.

Each patient with chemo-refractory metastatic non-small-cell lung cancer was treated with focal radiation plus CTLA-4 blockade using ipilimumab. The CDR3 has 14 residues. In germline, CDR1 is GTSNPN, CDR2 SVGIG (reference sequence). V lost 0 bases, J lost 6 bases, and 3 bases stayed unmatched. TCRdb's table, derived via immunoSEQ multiplex PCR, lists solely in-frame clones and lacks some. This sample yields about 62,000 clones, of which approximately 76% are seen a single time; 2.5% to 3.5% belongs to the top ten. For this clone: Antigen specificity is unknown.

Sample: peripheral blood, taken from a patient treated with radiotherapy plus ipilimumab. The receptor was derived from a human donor with non-small cell lung cancer who had a complete response to radiotherapy plus ipilimumab. The J gene is TRBJ1-4, the V gene TRBV30; 8 bases line up with TRBD1. This chain's CDR3 is CAWSVHRGYEKLFF. In DNA form, the CDR3 reads TGTGCCTGGAGTGTACACAGGGGGTATGAAAAACTGTTTTTT.